This T cell receptor beta chain is from a study of Graves' ophthalmopathy and Graves' hyperthyroidism. General observations from the study: Its predictions of ophthalmopathy progression gave the model almost 71% sensitivity and 72% to 85% specificity. Discrimination between ophthalmopathy and stable hyperthyroidism by a 13-signature model showed 87.88% sensitivity and about 81% specificity.

The authors enrolled newly diagnosed hyperthyroidism patients aged 18 to 65 with under 2 months' duration. The starting material, 10 ml of fresh peripheral blood, provided the PBMCs. From RNA, the CDR3 regions of TCR beta chains were amplified and sequenced. After a first-round RT-PCR with HTBI primers, a second-round multiplex PCR was run. TCRdb analysed the multiplex PCR reads with MiXCR anew, one entry per CDR3 protein. This sample has about 390,000 distinct CDR3 sequences, with roughly 17% found just once. This clonotype occurred many times. The target antigen is unknown. This sequence originates from an adult woman with stable Graves' hyperthyroidism. The sequencing input was peripheral blood.

The CDR3 here is CSARTSLAAFSYEQYF. Here the CDR3 DNA reads TGCAGTGCGCGAACCTCACTAGCGGCCTTTTCTTACGAGCAGTACTTC. The genes are TRBV20-1 and TRBJ2-7; 8 positions match TRBD2. The ends lost 6 bases at V and 4 bases at J; junction bases unmatched: 17. Germline V CDR1 and CDR2: DFQATT, SNEGSKA (reference sequence). The CDR3 loop spans 16 amino acids.